Shown below are 19 T cell receptor beta chains from a single sample sequenced in a study of T cells after yellow fever vaccination. TCRdb called the 5' RACE reads again in MiXCR, with one record for every CDR3 protein. This table has some 350,000 distinct CDR3 sequences, 3% to 4.5% appearing once. The material was PBMCs, obtained 5 days after the yellow fever booster vaccination. These receptors all stem from a man aged 18 to 30 who received the YFV17D yellow fever vaccine.

This clonotype was seen a few times. The genes are TRBV7-6 and TRBJ2-5; 7 nucleotides line up with TRBD2. The CDR3 is 12 residues long. Per germline, CDR1 SGHVS and CDR2 FNYEAQ. The J segment lost 6 bases and the V segment lost 5 bases, leaving 3 bases of the junction unmatched. The CDR3 coding sequence is TGTGCCAGCAGCGGCGGGGGTAAGACCCAGTACTTC. Encoded protein: CASSGGGKTQYF.

This clonotype was seen at least ten times. This sequence joins TRBV7-6 and TRBJ1-5, with a tentative D call TRBD1 (6 bases). The CDR3 is 15 amino acids. The V end was cut by 6 bases, the J end by 4 bases, with 16 bases between. Germline V gene data show CDR1 as SGHVS and CDR2 as FNYEAQ. The CDR3 nucleotides are TGTGCCAGCAGGAGGGGGGCAAGGCGGAATCAGCCCCAGCATTTT. It yields the protein CASRRGARRNQPQHF.

In its sample, this clonotype was seen a few times. V and J are TRBV6-5 and TRBJ2-1; D ambiguous. The CDR3 sequence is 13 residues long. Trimming cost V 0 bases and J 9 bases, with 9 bases left between them. Germline V gives CDR1 MNHEY, CDR2 SVGAGI. As DNA, the CDR3 is TGTGCCAGCAGTTACTCGCCCTGGGGTGAGCAGTTCTTC. Translation gives CASSYSPWGEQFF.

This clonotype was picked up a small number of times. This chain connects TRBV6-5 to TRBJ2-5, with a possible D match to TRBD1 (5 bases). CDR1 and CDR2 (germline): MNHEY, SVGAGI. The CDR3 contains 14 residues. V lost 4 bases and J lost 7, with 16 bases in between. DNA of the CDR3: TGTGCCAGCAGTTCTATGACAGCCAAGAGGACCCAGTACTTC. This translates into CASSSMTAKRTQYF.

The J gene is TRBJ2-2, the V gene TRBV19; tentatively, D is TRBD1 (6 bases). The CDR3 extends over 13 amino acids. Trimming left V 5 bases short and J 7 bases short, with 11 bases between. Per germline, CDR1 LNHDA and CDR2 SQIVND (reference sequence). This CDR3 is CASSVGAIGELFF. CDR3 sequence (DNA): TGTGCCAGTAGTGTGGGGGCAATCGGGGAGCTGTTTTTT.

The genes are TRBV11-3 and TRBJ2-3; D assignment may be TRBD1 or TRBD2 (6 bases each). CDR3 length: 14 residues. Germline V gene lookup returns CDR1 SGHNT and CDR2 YENEEA. Trimming took off 4 bases at V and 2 bases at J, with 10 bases between the two ends. CDR3 region: CASSSGGVTDTQYF. Here the CDR3 DNA reads TGTGCCAGCAGCTCCGGGGGCGTCACAGATACGCAGTATTTT. The complete variable domain, with remaining parts taken from reference TRBV11-3 and TRBJ2-3, reads EAGVVQSPRYKIIEKKQPVAFWCNPISGHNTLYWYLQNLGQGPELLIRYENEEAVDDSQLPKDRFSAERLKGVDSTLKIQPAELGDSAVYLCASSSGGVTDTQYFGPGTRLTVL.

This clonotype was recorded at least ten times. The V gene is TRBV11-1, the J gene TRBJ2-1; D is uncertain. V lost 8 bases and J lost 1, with 12 bases in between. Germline V gene sequence: CDR1 SGHAT, CDR2 FQDESV (reference sequence). The CDR3 runs to 14 residues. Here the CDR3 DNA reads TGTGCCAGCGCCCCTCGTTTTTCCTACAATGAGCAGTTCTTC. Its translation is CASAPRFSYNEQFF.

The chain couples TRBV14 to TRBJ1-1; TRBD1 matches 7 bases. Trimming took 4 bases from V and 0 from J; bases not matched to a gene: 11. Per the germline V gene, CDR1 is SGHDN and CDR2 is FVKESK. The CDR3 runs to 17 residues. The CDR3 sequence is CASSRFGQALMNTEAFF. DNA of the CDR3: TGTGCCAGCAGCCGTTTTGGACAGGCGCTCATGAACACTGAAGCTTTCTTT.

V and J are TRBV12-3 or TRBV12-4 and TRBJ1-1; D possibly corresponds to TRBD1 (6 bases). Trimming cost V 3 bases and J 8 bases, with 16 bases left between them. The CDR3 runs to 14 residues. The chain's CDR3 is CASSLQSSDSEAFF. The CDR3 nucleotides read TGTGCCAGCAGTTTGCAAAGTTCGGACAGCGAAGCTTTCTTT.

This clonotype was recorded a few times. This CDR3 reads CASSQGVKGPGALNTIYF. DNA of the CDR3: TGCGCCAGCAGCCAAGGGGTAAAGGGTCCGGGTGCCTTAAACACCATATATTTT. The V gene is TRBV4-1, the J gene TRBJ1-3; D gene ambiguous. This CDR3 has 18 residues. Germline CDR1 is MGHRA and CDR2 is YSYEKL. V was cut by 1 base and J by 6 bases, with 22 bases left in between.

The chain employs TRBV9 and TRBJ1-6, with no clear D. V lost 3 bases and J 10 bases, leaving 8 bases between the germline ends. Germline V gene sequence: CDR1 SGDLS, CDR2 YYNGEE. This CDR3 spans 12 amino acids. CDR3: CASSAEGSPLHF. DNA for the CDR3: TGTGCCAGCAGCGCAGAAGGATCACCCCTCCACTTT. The full variable domain, in which reference TRBV9 and TRBJ1-6 provide the parts outside the CDR3, is DSGVTQTPKHLITATGQRVTLRCSPRSGDLSVYWYQQSLDQGLQFLIQYYNGEERAKGNILERFSAQQFPDLHSELNLSSLELGDSALYFCASSAEGSPLHFGNGTRLTVT.

In its sample, this clonotype was seen many times. The gene calls are TRBV16 and TRBJ2-7; D is ambiguous. Per the germline V gene, CDR1 is KGHSY and CDR2 is FQNENV. This CDR3 has 14 residues. Deletions cut 0 bases from V and 0 bases from J, with 6 bases between. Here the CDR3 reads CASSQSHSSYEQYF. Written as DNA, the CDR3 is TGTGCCAGCAGCCAATCCCACAGCTCCTACGAGCAGTACTTC.

This clonotype was seen repeatedly, ten times or more. The DNA for the CDR3 is TGTGCCATCAGTGAGTCAGTGGGCAACTACGAGCAGTACTTC. Amino acids: CAISESVGNYEQYF. V and J are TRBV10-3 and TRBJ2-7, with unresolved D. The CDR3 runs to 14 residues. CDR1 ENHRY and CDR2 SYGVKD come from the germline V gene. Trimming removed 0 bases at V and 3 bases at J, with 9 bases between.

Note on this clonotype: This may stem from a read error, because a much larger clone lies one nucleotide away. The chain recombines TRBV4-3 with TRBJ1-1; possibly TRBD1 for D (5 bases). This CDR3 has 15 residues. Germline CDR1 and CDR2: LGHNA and YSLEER. Deletions cut 4 bases from V and 6 bases from J, with 18 bases between. CDR3 sequence reads: CASSPPLGASAEAFF. CDR3 sequence (DNA): TGCGCCAGCAGCCCACCTCTCGGGGCTTCAGCTGAAGCTTTCTTT.

V is TRBV12-3 or TRBV12-4 and J is TRBJ1-2, with a tentative D call TRBD1 (5 bases). The V end was cut by 3 bases, the J end by 1 base, with 9 bases between. The CDR3 extends over 14 amino acids. CDR3 nucleotide sequence: TGTGCCAGCAGTTTCAGGGTTTTTAACTATGGCTACACCTTC. Protein product: CASSFRVFNYGYTF.

This clonotype was seen ten or more times. The chain employs TRBV5-6 and TRBJ2-7; D is possibly TRBD2 (7 bases). The V and J ends lost 6 bases and 5 bases respectively, with 18 bases between them. Germline V gives CDR1 SGHDT, CDR2 YYEEEE. This CDR3 has 14 amino acids. The DNA of the CDR3 is TGTGCCAGCACCGCCGGGGGGCCTTTTAACGAGCAGTACTTC. This gives the protein CASTAGGPFNEQYF. Together with reference TRBV5-6 and TRBJ2-7, the CDR3 gives the full variable domain: DAGVTQSPTHLIKTRGQQVTLRCSPKSGHDTVSWYQQALGQGPQFIFQYYEEEERQRGNFPDRFSGHQFPNYSSELNVNALLLGDSALYLCASTAGGPFNEQYFGPGTRLTVT.

This CDR3 reads CASSLQGGQETQYF. CDR3 DNA: TGTGCCAGCAGCTTACAAGGAGGCCAAGAGACCCAGTACTTC. The rearrangement uses TRBV7-2 and TRBJ2-5; possible D gene TRBD2, 5 bases. Trimming removed 2 bases from V and 1 base from J, with 8 bases in between. Germline CDR1 SGHTA, CDR2 FQGNSA. The CDR3 is 14 amino acids.

V usage is TRBV5-5 and J usage is TRBJ1-1, with D unresolved. Germline CDR1 reads SGHKS; CDR2 reads YYEKEE (reference sequence). The CDR3 covers 15 residues. V lost 0 bases and J lost 1, with 10 bases in between. The CDR3 spells CASSLGPTENTEAFF. CDR3 DNA sequence: TGTGCCAGCAGCTTGGGCCCCACAGAGAACACTGAAGCTTTCTTT.

This clonotype was counted a few times. The gene calls are TRBV5-1 and TRBJ2-7; the D gene is possibly TRBD1 (5 bases). The CDR3 contains 15 residues. The V and J ends lost 4 bases and 2 bases respectively, with 16 bases between them. The germline V gene encodes CDR1 SGHRS and CDR2 YFSETQ. CDR3 amino acids: CASSITVDRTYEQYF. CDR3 DNA: TGCGCCAGCAGCATAACCGTTGACAGAACCTACGAGCAGTACTTC.